One sample yielded the 20 T cell receptor beta chains listed below, sequenced in a study of early T cells in non-severe SARS-CoV-2 infection. MiXCR, applied by TCRdb to the 5' RACE reads, yields one record per CDR3 protein. The data contain some 77,000 distinct CDR3 sequences, about 9.6% of them seen just once; the ten biggest clones take up 4.8%. Specimen: whole blood. Receptors originate from an adult who was a healthcare worker with PCR-confirmed SARS-CoV-2 infection or an uninfected control (not recorded which).

The rearrangement uses TRBV7-3 and TRBJ1-1; D might be TRBD1 (5 bases). The V end was cut by 2 bases, the J end by 5 bases, with 21 bases between. The CDR3 spans 17 residues. Germline CDR1 and CDR2: SGHTA and FQGTGA. CDR3 region: CASSLGPVRPGGTEAFF. As DNA, the CDR3 is TGTGCCAGCAGCTTAGGTCCCGTTAGGCCCGGGGGGACTGAAGCTTTCTTT.

This clonotype has only a few counts. This sequence joins TRBV7-9 and TRBJ2-3; 11 bases line up with TRBD2. Germline V gene sequence: CDR1 SEHNR, CDR2 FQNEAQ (reference sequence). J was trimmed by 6 bases and V by 8 bases; bases with no gene match: 4. The CDR3 has 13 amino acids. CDR3 bases: TGTGCCAGCGGTACTAGCGGGAGTGATACGCAGTATTTT. This codes for CASGTSGSDTQYF.

This clonotype showed up many times. This chain uses TRBV6-6 with TRBJ2-1, with 12 bases fitting TRBD2. The CDR3 totals 15 residues. With 6 bases clipped from V and 8 bases from J, the junction kept 8 bases outside the gene matches. Germline assignment: CDR1 MNHNY and CDR2 SVGAGI (reference sequence). The CDR3 spells CASRPSGRAIDEQFF. As DNA, the CDR3 is TGTGCCAGCAGACCTAGCGGGAGGGCCATAGATGAGCAGTTCTTC.

This clonotype showed up many times. The chain couples TRBV5-1 to TRBJ2-3, with 14 bases matching TRBD2. V was clipped by 3 bases and J by 6 bases; unmatched bases: 6. There are 16 residues in the CDR3. Germline V gene lookup returns CDR1 SGHRS and CDR2 YFSETQ. CDR3 DNA: TGCGCCAGCAGCTGGAGACTAGCGGGAGGGCCGGATACGCAGTATTTT. It is translated as CASSWRLAGGPDTQYF.

The J gene is TRBJ1-3, the V gene TRBV20-1; D not certain. CDR1 DFQATT and CDR2 SNEGSKA come from the germline V gene (reference sequence). CDR3 length: 18 amino acids. V gave up 0 bases and J gave up 2 bases, with 20 bases separating them. The CDR3 DNA follows: TGCAGTGCTAGAGAACCTCGGGTTGCAGGCCGGCCTGGAAACACCATATATTTT. The encoded protein is CSAREPRVAGRPGNTIYF.

This rearrangement joins TRBV7-9 to TRBJ2-2, with D maybe TRBD1 (5 bases). This CDR3 has 14 amino acids. CDR1 is SEHNR and CDR2 is FQNEAQ in the germline V gene (reference sequence). V was shortened by 5 bases and J by 6 bases, with 13 bases between the two germline ends. CDR3 sequence: CASSLDSSAGELFF. In DNA, the CDR3 is TGTGCCAGCAGCCTAGACAGTTCGGCCGGGGAGCTGTTTTTT.

V gene TRBV13 combines with J gene TRBJ2-2; tentatively, D is TRBD2 (5 bases). Per the germline V gene, CDR1 is PRHDT and CDR2 is FYEKMQ (reference sequence). The CDR3 has 15 amino acids. Trimming took 0 bases from V and 2 from J, leaving 7 bases between them. The CDR3 coding sequence is TGTGCCAGCAGCTTAGGAGGGAGAAACACCGGGGAGCTGTTTTTT. Protein product: CASSLGGRNTGELFF.

This clonotype appeared many times. Written as DNA, the CDR3 is TGTGCCAGCTCCGGCCATATGAGAGAGACCCAGTACTTC. As protein: CASSGHMRETQYF. The chain joins TRBV19 to TRBJ2-5; D gene uncertain. CDR1 LNHDA and CDR2 SQIVND come from the germline V gene (reference sequence). This CDR3 is built from 13 residues. V was pared by 9 bases and J by 4 bases, with 15 bases between.

This clonotype was picked up a small number of times. This chain links TRBV28 with TRBJ2-2; 11 bases agree with TRBD2. Germline CDR1 reads MDHEN; CDR2 reads SYDVKM. Trimming removed 4 bases from V and 5 bases from J; junction bases left unmatched: 9. The CDR3 spans 17 residues. Here the CDR3 reads CASSSRTLAGGTGELFF. CDR3 DNA: TGTGCCAGCAGTTCACGCACCCTAGCGGGAGGAACCGGGGAGCTGTTTTTT.

This clonotype was seen only a few times. V is TRBV5-1 and J is TRBJ2-3; 7 nucleotides agree with TRBD1. V lost 2 bases, J lost 0 bases, and 3 bases stayed unmatched. The CDR3 totals 15 residues. Germline V gene lookup returns CDR1 SGHRS and CDR2 YFSETQ. The CDR3 reads CASSLGGPSTDTQYF. DNA of the CDR3: TGCGCCAGCAGCTTAGGGGGCCCCAGCACAGATACGCAGTATTTT.

This clonotype was detected ten times or more. This sequence joins TRBV12-3 or TRBV12-4 and TRBJ2-1; D not resolved. V lost 7 bases and J lost 10, with 14 bases in between. This CDR3 has 12 residues. The CDR3 DNA sequence: TGTGCCAGCATGGTTCGTCTTGGGGAGCAGTTCTTC. Translating it yields CASMVRLGEQFF.

In this sample, this clonotype turned up many times. The chain links TRBV3-1 to TRBJ2-1; 13 bases map to TRBD2. The V and J ends lost 4 bases and 5 bases, in that order; junction bases with no gene match: 5. Germline CDR1 is LGHDT and CDR2 is YNNKEL (reference sequence). The CDR3 consists of 16 residues. The DNA of the CDR3 is TGTGCCAGCAGCCCCTGGACTAGCGGGGGTGACAATGAGCAGTTCTTC. This sequence encodes CASSPWTSGGDNEQFF.

Of note for this clonotype: The CDR3 carries no conserved terminal phenylalanine or tryptophan, so it likely arises from a read error. This rearrangement joins TRBV7-2 to TRBJ2-7; D may match TRBD1 or TRBD2 (5 bases each). CDR3 length: 15 residues. Germline V gene data show CDR1 as SGHTA and CDR2 as FQGNSA. V was shortened by 5 bases and J by 2 bases, with 16 bases between the two germline ends. The CDR3 sequence is CASSPRSQGAYEQYS. CDR3 nucleotides: TGTGCCAGCAGCCCAAGGAGTCAGGGAGCCTACGAGCAGTACTCC.

There are many counts of this clonotype. The gene calls are TRBV10-3 and TRBJ2-5, with a tentative D call TRBD1 (6 bases). Per germline, CDR1 ENHRY and CDR2 SYGVKD. The CDR3 totals 13 residues. V lost 6 bases and J 1 base, leaving 9 bases between the germline ends. CDR3 DNA: TGTGCCATCAGCCCGGACAGCCAAGAGACCCAGTACTTC. Encoded protein: CAISPDSQETQYF.

V usage is TRBV27 and J usage is TRBJ2-1; D ambiguous. The CDR3 runs 11 residues. In germline, CDR1 is MNHEY, CDR2 SMNVEV (reference sequence). V gave up 3 bases and J gave up 8 bases, with 5 bases separating them. The CDR3 region has the DNA TGTGCCAGCAGTTTTTCGGATGAGCAGTTCTTC. It translates to CASSFSDEQFF.

A few counts support this clonotype. CDR3: CANPGRGGRSNEQFF. CDR3 DNA: TGTGCCAACCCGGGGCGCGGCGGGAGAAGCAATGAGCAGTTCTTC. The chain links TRBV2 to TRBJ2-1; 7 bases line up with TRBD2. There are 15 residues in the CDR3. The germline V gene has CDR1 SNHLY and CDR2 FYNNEI. J lost 6 bases, V lost 10 bases, and 15 bases had no gene match.

This clonotype was observed at least ten times. This chain connects TRBV6-1 to TRBJ1-1, with 7 bases fitting TRBD1. CDR3 length equals 16 residues. Germline V CDR1 and CDR2: MNHNS, SASEGT. The V and J ends lost 7 bases and 2 bases, in that order; junction bases with no gene match: 13. DNA of the CDR3: TGTGCCAGCAACTACCCCGGGACAGCTAAAAACACTGAAGCTTTCTTT. The encoded protein is CASNYPGTAKNTEAFF.

The V gene is TRBV18, the J gene TRBJ1-1; unclear D gene. CDR1 and CDR2 (germline): KGHSH, LQKENI. With 3 bases removed from V and 1 base from J, the gap between germline ends came to 3 bases. This CDR3 has 12 residues. CDR3 region: CASSPQNTEAFF. CDR3 in DNA: TGTGCCAGCTCACCCCAGAACACTGAAGCTTTCTTT.

The table lists this clonotype with many counts. Written as DNA, the CDR3 is TGTGCCAGCAGCCCCGGGGGCGGAGGCTACGAGCAGTACTTC. Translation: CASSPGGGGYEQYF. V is TRBV7-3 and J is TRBJ2-7; D might be TRBD1 or TRBD2, each matching 6 bases. Germline V gene lookup returns CDR1 SGHTA and CDR2 FQGTGA. Trimming shortened V by 5 bases and J by 3 bases, and 14 bases separated the two germline ends. The CDR3 runs 14 residues.

This clonotype was counted at least ten times. Here the CDR3 reads CASSLVPPGGFAGYTF. CDR3 nucleotide sequence: TGTGCCAGCAGCTTAGTCCCGCCAGGGGGCTTTGCCGGCTACACCTTC. The chain uses TRBV7-2 and TRBJ1-2, with TRBD1 matching 8 bases. This CDR3 has 16 amino acids. Losses at the gene ends were 1 base for V and 8 bases for J; bases not matched to a gene: 12. Germline lookup yields CDR1 SGHTA and CDR2 FQGNSA.